The clone carrying this T cell receptor (beta chain) was picked up one time. No antigen is known for it. The data stem from a study of persistence of HIV-infected CD4 T cells. Germline V gene data show CDR1 as SGHKS and CDR2 as YYEKEE (reference sequence). CDR3 length: 14 amino acids. V was cut by 0 bases and J by 6 bases, with 10 bases left in between. Cells were stimulated with CMV-infected fibroblast lysates at 10 ug/mL. Responding CD4+ T cells were sorted by upregulation of both CD40 ligand and CD69. PBMCs were depleted of CD8+ T cells before stimulation. Findings and caveats of the study: TCR analyses could not target the rare provirus-carrying CMV-responding cells. Degenerate expanded CDR3beta sequences were enriched among CMV- and Gag-responding cells.

The immunoSEQ assay was version 4, run in survey mode. Profiling relied on immunoSEQ multiplex PCR, and the TCRdb table lists in-frame clones only, not all of them. The sample has 10,000 to 15,000 clones; about 65% are singletons. This clonotype was sampled from an adult man with HIV who was CMV-seropositive. The J gene is TRBJ2-1, the V gene TRBV5-5, with D possibly being TRBD1 (5 bases). Sequenced material: CD4+ T cells sorted from PBMCs after roughly 17-hour stimulation, taken from a patient who received antiretroviral therapy. CDR3 amino acids: CASSLVGHSNEQFF. The CDR3 DNA sequence: TGTGCCAGCAGCTTGGTTGGACATAGCAATGAGCAGTTCTTC.